Presented here are 30 T cell receptor beta chains from one specimen sequenced in a study of blood T cells in healthy people across ages. A J-beta primer mix and a sample-barcoded 5' primer were used in a second PCR of about 6 to 12 cycles. TCRdb analysed the 5' RACE reads with MiXCR anew, one entry per CDR3 protein. The table shows about 1.8 million distinct CDR3 sequences, with 49% occurring only once. The source material was blood. These receptor sequences come from a woman between 40 and 55 years old in good health.

This clonotype was counted between two and nine times. V and J are TRBV7-9 and TRBJ2-5; maybe TRBD2 (6 bases). The germline V and J ends were trimmed by 4 bases and 1 base, with 16 bases remaining between them. Germline V CDR1 and CDR2: SEHNR, FQNEAQ (reference sequence). This CDR3 region has 16 residues. The CDR3 region is CASSSNRGSFQETQYF. CDR3 bases: TGTGCCAGCAGCTCAAACCGGGGGAGCTTCCAAGAGACCCAGTACTTC.

This clonotype has a handful of counts. This sequence joins TRBV7-2 and TRBJ2-1; 12 bases line up with TRBD2. Germline V lookup: CDR1 SGHTA, CDR2 FQGNSA. The CDR3 has 15 amino acids. Germline trimming cut 2 bases from V and 9 bases from J; bases unmatched to any gene: 5. The CDR3 reads CASSLTSGGKIEQFF. The CDR3 coding sequence is TGTGCCAGCAGCTTAACTAGCGGGGGGAAAATTGAGCAGTTCTTC.

The chain employs TRBV4-2 and TRBJ1-5; D uncertain. Germline values: CDR1 LGHNA, CDR2 YNFKEQ. V dropped 4 bases and J dropped 2 bases, with 9 bases sitting between them. CDR3 size: 14 residues. The CDR3 sequence is CASSPLDGNQPQHF. The CDR3 DNA reads TGTGCCAGCAGCCCCCTCGATGGCAATCAGCCCCAGCATTTT.

The table lists this clonotype with a few counts. The gene calls are TRBV18 and TRBJ2-6, with unresolved D. The germline gives CDR1 KGHSH, CDR2 LQKENI. The CDR3 loop spans 17 amino acids. The V end lost 0 bases, the J end lost 0 bases, and 9 bases lay between the germline ends. CDR3 DNA sequence: TGTGCCAGCTCACCACCGCTGGGATCCTCTGGGGCCAACGTCCTGACTTTC. Encoded protein: CASSPPLGSSGANVLTF. Full variable domain (rest looked up from reference TRBV18 and TRBJ2-6): NAGVMQNPRHLVRRRGQEARLRCSPMKGHSHVYWYRQLPEEGLKFMVYLQKENIIDESGMPKERFSAEFPKEGPSILRIQQVVRGDSAAYFCASSPPLGSSGANVLTFGAGSRLTVL.

This chain connects TRBV9 to TRBJ2-1; the D gene is possibly TRBD2 (5 bases). Germline V gene sequence: CDR1 SGDLS, CDR2 YYNGEE. V was clipped by 7 bases and J by 15 bases, with 20 bases between them. This CDR3 has 12 residues. CDR3: CASGSVRGSLFF. CDR3 nucleotides: TGTGCCAGCGGGTCGGTCCGGGGTTCGTTGTTCTTC. Full variable domain (remainder filled in from reference TRBV9 and TRBJ2-1): DSGVTQTPKHLITATGQRVTLRCSPRSGDLSVYWYQQSLDQGLQFLIQYYNGEERAKGNILERFSAQQFPDLHSELNLSSLELGDSALYFCASGSVRGSLFFGPGTRLTVL.

V gene TRBV3-1 combines with J gene TRBJ2-5, with 9 bases matching TRBD2. Trimming took 4 bases from V and 2 from J; bases not matched to a gene: 8. The CDR3 is 16 amino acids. CDR1 and CDR2 (germline): LGHDT, YNNKEL (reference sequence). CDR3 amino acids: CASSPSRAGGQETQYF. In DNA form, the CDR3 reads TGTGCCAGCAGCCCGTCCCGAGCGGGGGGACAAGAGACCCAGTACTTC.

In this sample, this clonotype turned up a few times. The V gene is TRBV4-1, the J gene TRBJ2-7; 10 bases match TRBD2. Germline V gene lookup returns CDR1 MGHRA and CDR2 YSYEKL. With V trimmed by 0 bases and J by 2 bases, 7 bases remained unmatched. This CDR3 is 17 amino acids long. The CDR3 DNA reads TGCGCCAGCAGCCAAGATCAATCCGGGACTAGCGCCTACGAGCAGTACTTC. Amino acids: CASSQDQSGTSAYEQYF.

The chain joins TRBV28 to TRBJ2-4, with D maybe TRBD1 (6 bases). Germline V gene data show CDR1 as MDHEN and CDR2 as SYDVKM. The CDR3 spans 16 residues. With 7 bases removed from V and 1 base from J, the gap between germline ends came to 17 bases. The CDR3 loop reads CASTLGSGEAKNIQYF. The CDR3 DNA reads TGTGCCAGCACCCTGGGTTCAGGGGAGGCCAAAAACATTCAGTACTTC.

V and J are TRBV10-3 and TRBJ1-2; 10 bases line up with TRBD1. The ends lost 2 bases at V and 6 bases at J; junction bases unmatched: 3. Germline CDR1 reads ENHRY; CDR2 reads SYGVKD. This CDR3 spans 14 amino acids. This CDR3 reads CAISEGDRGDGYTF. For the CDR3, the DNA is TGTGCCATCAGTGAGGGGGACAGGGGAGATGGCTACACCTTC.

The rearrangement uses TRBV29-1 and TRBJ1-1, with D unresolved. The ends were cut back, 7 bases at V and 0 bases at J, with 9 bases in the middle. CDR3 size: 12 residues. Germline V gives CDR1 SQVTM, CDR2 ANQGSEA. For the CDR3, the DNA is TGCAGCGGGGAGAGGGTGAACACTGAAGCTTTCTTT. Amino acids: CSGERVNTEAFF.

V is TRBV10-3 and J is TRBJ2-7, with D perhaps TRBD1 (5 bases). CDR1 and CDR2 (germline): ENHRY, SYGVKD. Trimming removed 0 bases at V and 0 bases at J, with 9 bases between. The CDR3 contains 15 residues. The CDR3 loop is CAISESQGNSYEQYF. The CDR3 coding sequence is TGTGCCATCAGTGAGTCTCAGGGAAACTCCTACGAGCAGTACTTC.

The chain is built from TRBV6-5 and TRBJ2-7; TRBD2 matches at 9 bases. Germline V lookup: CDR1 MNHEY, CDR2 SVGAGI. The CDR3 consists of 13 residues. The junction had 6 bases not matched to a gene; V was cut back by 9 bases and J by 3 bases. Here the CDR3 reads CASERAGGYEQYF. In DNA form, the CDR3 reads TGTGCCAGTGAAAGAGCGGGGGGCTACGAGCAGTACTTC.

The rearrangement links TRBV6-5 to TRBJ2-1; D possibly uses TRBD1 or TRBD2 (5 bases each). Germline assignment: CDR1 MNHEY and CDR2 SVGAGI. This CDR3 is 15 amino acids long. V shed 6 bases and J shed 0 bases, with 12 bases lying between them. The CDR3: CASSPSGTSYNEQFF. The CDR3 DNA reads TGTGCCAGCAGCCCCAGTGGGACCTCCTACAATGAGCAGTTCTTC.

The chain employs TRBV6-2 or TRBV6-3 and TRBJ1-2; 7 bases agree with TRBD1. This CDR3 has 15 amino acids. CDR1 MNHEY and CDR2 SVGEGT come from the germline V gene. The trim removed 2 bases at V and 5 bases at J, leaving 8 bases unmatched. Here the CDR3 reads CASSYNPDRSYGYTF. CDR3 coding DNA: TGTGCCAGCAGTTACAACCCGGACAGGAGTTATGGCTACACCTTC.

The chain links TRBV6-1 to TRBJ2-5, with D unclear. The J call may be wrong; the DNA end is better matched by TRBJ2-7. This CDR3 is built from 12 residues. The germline V gene has CDR1 MNHNS and CDR2 SASEGT. CDR3 in DNA: TGTGCCAGCAGGGCTGGGCCAGCCGAGCAGTACTTC. Its protein is CASRAGPAEQYF.

For this clonotype: The junction does not match germline at one end; this may be a read error. This sequence joins TRBV6-5 and TRBJ1-6; the D is unclear. Germline CDR1 is MNHEY and CDR2 is SVGAGI. The CDR3 totals 12 residues. Written as DNA, the CDR3 is TGTGCCACCCAAGTAAATAATTCACCCCTCTACTTT. Residues: CATQVNNSPLYF.

The chain joins TRBV3-1 to TRBJ1-2; tentatively, D is TRBD1 (5 bases). Per the germline V gene, CDR1 is LGHDT and CDR2 is YNNKEL (reference sequence). V was trimmed by 6 bases and J by 8 bases, leaving 19 bases between them. The CDR3 has 14 residues. CDR3 protein: CASSQRGSGSGYTF. CDR3 bases: TGTGCCAGCAGTCAAAGGGGTTCCGGGTCGGGCTACACCTTC.

The rearrangement links TRBV6-5 to TRBJ2-5; D is possibly TRBD1 or TRBD2 (5 bases each). Germline V lookup: CDR1 MNHEY, CDR2 SVGAGI. Trimming left V 0 bases short and J 0 bases short, with 20 bases between. This CDR3 has 19 residues. This CDR3 is CASSYSMVRGRIDQETQYF. In DNA, the CDR3 is TGTGCCAGCAGTTACTCGATGGTGAGGGGCCGTATCGACCAAGAGACCCAGTACTTC.

The V call is TRBV4-3, the J call TRBJ2-5, with 7 bases lining up with TRBD2. V gave up 0 bases and J gave up 2 bases; unmatched junction bases: 6. The CDR3 spans 16 residues. The germline gives CDR1 LGHNA, CDR2 YSLEER. In nucleotides, the CDR3 is TGCGCCAGCAGCCAAGATACCGGGACTATTCAAGAGACCCAGTACTTC. Protein sequence: CASSQDTGTIQETQYF.

The V gene is TRBV7-2, the J gene TRBJ2-7; no firm D call. The CDR3 is 15 residues long. V was clipped by 1 base and J by 3 bases, with 13 bases between them. In germline, CDR1 is SGHTA, CDR2 FQGNSA. The CDR3 protein is CASSLDSASNYEQYF. Here the CDR3 DNA reads TGTGCCAGCAGCTTAGATTCGGCCAGCAACTACGAGCAGTACTTC. Complete variable domain (other parts from reference TRBV7-2 and TRBJ2-7): GAGVSQSPSNKVTEKGKDVELRCDPISGHTALYWYRQSLGQGLEFLIYFQGNSAPDKSGLPSDRFSAERTGGSVSTLTIQRTQQEDSAVYLCASSLDSASNYEQYFGPGTRLTVT.

The chain recombines TRBV11-2 with TRBJ1-1; D not certain. CDR3 size: 15 residues. Germline V gene sequence: CDR1 SGHAT, CDR2 FQNNGV. V was trimmed by 3 bases and J by 0 bases, leaving 11 bases between them. Here the CDR3 reads CASSFTGVVNTEAFF. Here the CDR3 DNA reads TGTGCCAGCAGCTTTACTGGTGTTGTGAACACTGAAGCTTTCTTT.

The chain recombines TRBV27 with TRBJ1-2, with a tentative D call TRBD1 (5 bases). CDR1 and CDR2 (germline): MNHEY, SMNVEV (reference sequence). Trimming pared 5 bases from V and 4 bases from J, leaving 14 bases between. CDR3 length equals 14 residues. Here the CDR3 reads CASSASGYRYGYTF. For the CDR3, the DNA is TGTGCCAGCAGTGCCTCAGGGTACCGCTATGGCTACACCTTC.

Only a few counts were recorded for this clonotype. This rearrangement joins TRBV11-2 to TRBJ2-7; maybe TRBD1 (6 bases). The CDR3 has 13 residues. V was pared by 8 bases and J by 3 bases, with 14 bases between. The V gene's germline CDR1 is SGHAT and CDR2 FQNNGV. In DNA form, the CDR3 reads TGTGCCAGCTCCCGGGACATGGACTACGAGCAGTACTTC. Its protein product is CASSRDMDYEQYF.

The chain carries TRBV20-1 and TRBJ2-1, with TRBD1 as a possible D gene (5 bases). Trimming shortened V by 2 bases and J by 7 bases, and 15 bases separated the two germline ends. CDR3 size: 14 residues. Germline CDR1 is DFQATT and CDR2 is SNEGSKA (reference sequence). The CDR3 DNA reads TGCAGTGCTAGAAGGTTCCAGGGTTGGAATGAGCAGTTCTTC. Protein product: CSARRFQGWNEQFF.

The chain recombines TRBV4-2 with TRBJ2-1; 11 bases fit TRBD2. V dropped 4 bases and J dropped 0; count of bases not matched to a gene: 5. This CDR3 region has 17 residues. The germline CDR1 and CDR2 sequences are LGHNA and YNFKEQ. The CDR3 DNA follows: TGTGCCAGCAGCCCCTCTAGCGGGGGGTCCTCCTACAATGAGCAGTTCTTC. Translation gives CASSPSSGGSSYNEQFF.

V usage is TRBV20-1 and J usage is TRBJ2-1; weak D call: TRBD2 (6 bases). Deletions cut 6 bases from V and 0 bases from J, with 15 bases between. This CDR3 has 15 amino acids. Per the germline V gene, CDR1 is DFQATT and CDR2 is SNEGSKA (reference sequence). CDR3 in amino acids: CSAEGLTRSYNEQFF. In DNA, the CDR3 is TGCAGTGCAGAAGGACTAACCCGCTCCTACAATGAGCAGTTCTTC.

The chain couples TRBV10-3 to TRBJ1-4; D not certain. Germline V gives CDR1 ENHRY, CDR2 SYGVKD. The CDR3 is 15 residues long. The V and J ends lost 4 bases and 6 bases respectively, with 15 bases between them. The CDR3 protein is CAISAGNPSDEKLFF. The CDR3 region has the DNA TGTGCCATCAGTGCAGGCAACCCATCGGATGAAAAACTGTTTTTT.

The chain carries TRBV28 and TRBJ1-5; D remains ambiguous. The CDR3 has 14 residues. V lost 6 bases to trimming and J lost 0 bases, with 9 bases between them. The V gene's germline CDR1 is MDHEN and CDR2 SYDVKM. CDR3 DNA sequence: TGTGCCAGCAGCGACCTCAATAGCAATCAGCCCCAGCATTTT. Its translation: CASSDLNSNQPQHF.

About this clonotype itself: A read error is likely here: a far larger clone is one base away. The V gene is TRBV7-9, the J gene TRBJ2-3; D remains unclear. The V end lost 1 base, the J end lost 6 bases, and 5 bases lay between the germline ends. CDR3 length equals 12 residues. In germline, CDR1 is SEHNR, CDR2 FQNEAQ (reference sequence). CDR3 DNA: TGTGCCAGCAGCTTAGTTATGGATACGCAGTATTTT. Residues: CASSLVMDTQYF.

This clonotype was seen more than once but under ten times. V and J are TRBV29-1 and TRBJ2-1, with D hard to call. Trimming took off 3 bases at V and 8 bases at J, with 8 bases between the two ends. This CDR3 contains 11 residues. Germline CDR1 reads SQVTM; CDR2 reads ANQGSEA. The CDR3 here is CSVDRSDEQFF. The CDR3 DNA follows: TGCAGCGTTGACAGATCGGATGAGCAGTTCTTC.